The rows below give T cell receptor beta chains drawn from one sample of a study of blood T cell repertoires in COVID-19. The data were produced by immunoSEQ multiplex PCR, yet TCRdb's version contains in-frame clones alone and is incomplete. The sample has 300,000 or so clones, about 90% seen once. Material for sequencing was peripheral blood. All receptors derive from a woman aged 40 to 50 who had recovered from COVID-19. CDR3s include the opening cysteine and the closing phenylalanine or tryptophan. A D gene is named only where the DNA matches it firmly. Size values are once, few and many counts, or a class for expanded clones, and some rows have none.

cdr3_aa cdr3_nt v_call d_call j_call clone_size
CASSLWGTGLYGYTF TGTGCCAGCAGTTTATGGGGGACAGGGCTCTATGGCTACACCTTC TRBV27 TRBD1 TRBJ1-2 .
CASSQSRQESSNYGYTF TGCGCCAGCAGCCAGTCTCGACAGGAATCTTCTAACTATGGCTACACCTTC TRBV4-3 . TRBJ1-2 .
CASSVAGGLNTEAFF TGTGCCAGCAGCGTAGCAGGCGGGTTGAACACTGAAGCTTTCTTT TRBV9 . TRBJ1-1 .
CASSLDSSPLHF TGTGCCAGCAGCTTGGACTCTTCACCCCTCCACTTT TRBV5-4 . TRBJ1-6 .
CASSLEAGGEKLFF TGCGCCAGCAGCTTGGAGGCAGGGGGTGAAAAACTGTTTTTT TRBV5-1 TRBD1 TRBJ1-4 .
CASSQGDRGRYTF TGTGCCAGCAGCCAAGGGGACAGGGGGAGGTACACCTTC TRBV21-1 . TRBJ1-2 .
CASAPRGGAYEQYF TGTGCCAGCGCCCCCCGCGGGGGGGCTTACGAGCAGTACTTC TRBV27 TRBD2 TRBJ2-7 .
CASSDQQGDEQFF TGCGCCAGCAGTGACCAACAGGGGGATGAGCAGTTCTTC TRBV10-1 TRBD1 TRBJ2-1 .
CASSPRTGTRNAYNEQFF TGTGCCAGCTCACCCCGCACCGGGACTAGGAACGCCTACAATGAGCAGTTCTTC TRBV18 TRBD2 TRBJ2-1 few
CASSQDRLAGSTDTQYF TGTGCCAGCAGCCAAGACCGACTAGCGGGGTCGACAGATACGCAGTATTTT TRBV14 TRBD2 TRBJ2-3 .
CASSPGLAGGINEQFF TGTGCCAGCAGCCCGGGACTAGCGGGGGGGATTAATGAGCAGTTCTTC TRBV2 TRBD2 TRBJ2-1 .
CASSGAGSSYEQYF TGTGCCAGCAGCGGGGCGGGGAGCTCCTACGAGCAGTACTTC TRBV9 . TRBJ2-7 .
CASSQVLAGTRDTQYF TGCGCCAGCAGCCAAGTACTAGCGGGCACCAGAGATACGCAGTATTTT TRBV4-3 TRBD2 TRBJ2-3 .
CASSSLGPLHF TGTGCCAGCAGCTCCCTAGGTCCCCTCCACTTT TRBV7-9 . TRBJ1-6 few
CSVPMWDTKRGNTEAFF TGCAGCGTGCCTATGTGGGACACCAAGCGTGGGAACACTGAAGCTTTCTTT TRBV29-1 . TRBJ1-1 .
CASSLGVRDYGYTF TGTGCCAGCAGCTTGGGCGTACGGGACTATGGCTACACCTTC TRBV5-6 . TRBJ1-2 .
CASSQQGPPLEQYF TGTGCCAGCAGCCAACAGGGTCCCCCCCTCGAGCAGTACTTC TRBV7-9 . TRBJ2-7 .
CASSLDPSGTNEKLFF TGCGCCAGCAGCTTGGACCCCTCAGGGACTAATGAAAAACTGTTTTTT TRBV5-1 . TRBJ1-4 few
CSVVKGYGTNYGYTF TGCAGCGTTGTCAAGGGTTACGGGACAAACTATGGCTACACCTTC TRBV29-1 . TRBJ1-2 .
CASSYGGRGGEQYF TGTGCCAGCAGCTACGGGGGGCGGGGCGGGGAGCAGTACTTC TRBV11-2 . TRBJ2-7 .
CASSPGQGRFTEAFF TGCGCCAGCAGCCCGGGACAGGGCAGATTCACTGAAGCTTTCTTT TRBV5-1 TRBD1 TRBJ1-1 .
CASGQGGKGGNQPQHF TGTGCCAGTGGACAGGGTGGGAAAGGTGGTAATCAGCCCCAGCATTTT TRBV27 TRBD1 TRBJ1-5 .
CAIRSGRMLGGYTF TGTGCCATCAGAAGCGGACGGATGCTGGGTGGCTACACCTTC TRBV10-3 . TRBJ1-2 once
CASSLGGARDGYTF TGTGCCAGCAGTTTGGGGGGGGCCCGGGACGGCTACACCTTC TRBV27 . TRBJ1-2 .
CASSLRGQGIYSGYTF TGTGCCAGCAGCCTTCGCGGACAGGGGATTTATAGTGGCTACACCTTC TRBV3-1/TRBV3-2 TRBD1 TRBJ1-2 .
CSGGGGPNQPQHF TGCAGCGGCGGGGGGGGGCCCAATCAGCCCCAGCATTTT TRBV29-1 . TRBJ1-5 few
CASSWGVGYMNTEAFF TGTGCCAGCAGTTGGGGGGTGGGGTATATGAACACTGAAGCTTTCTTT TRBV6-5 . TRBJ1-1 few
CASSPAGQTYNEQFF TGTGCCAGCAGCCCGGCGGGACAGACCTACAATGAGCAGTTCTTC TRBV5-4 . TRBJ2-1 .
CASSLRRDTQYF TGTGCCAGCAGCTTAAGGAGAGATACGCAGTATTTT TRBV11-3 . TRBJ2-3 .
CASSRTGASHEAFF TGTGCCAGCAGTCGGACAGGGGCGTCACATGAAGCTTTCTTT TRBV9 TRBD1 TRBJ1-1 .
CASSPRGGPEAFF TGTGCCAGCAGCCCTCGAGGGGGACCTGAAGCTTTCTTT TRBV9 . TRBJ1-1 .
CASSQGDSRDEKLFF TGCGCCAGCAGCCAAGGTGACAGCAGGGATGAAAAACTGTTTTTT TRBV4-1 . TRBJ1-4 .
CASSVFPGQETQYF TGTGCCAGCAGCGTATTCCCGGGGCAAGAGACCCAGTACTTC TRBV9 . TRBJ2-5 .
CASTHRTGRVELFF TGTGCCAGTACTCACAGGACAGGGCGCGTAGAGCTGTTTTTT TRBV19 TRBD1 TRBJ2-2 .
CASSTSPVSRGQGTGNTIYF TGTGCCAGTAGTACCTCCCCGGTAAGTCGGGGACAGGGGACGGGAAACACCATATATTTT TRBV19 TRBD1 TRBJ1-3 .
CASSQVSSNQPQHF TGCGCCAGCAGCCAAGTATCTAGCAATCAGCCCCAGCATTTT TRBV4-1 . TRBJ1-5 .
CASSTASGGATDTQYF TGCGCCAGCAGCACCGCTAGCGGGGGCGCAACAGATACGCAGTATTTT TRBV5-1 TRBD2 TRBJ2-3 .
CASSLGTSTGYGYTF TGTGCCAGCAGCCTCGGGACATCCACAGGCTATGGCTACACCTTC TRBV6-5 . TRBJ1-2 .
CASSPQGGDYEQYF TGTGCCAGCTCACCCCAGGGGGGCGACTACGAGCAGTACTTC TRBV18 . TRBJ2-7 .
CASSRTGGAQETQYF TGCGCCAGCAGCCGGACAGGAGGAGCTCAAGAGACCCAGTACTTC TRBV4-3 TRBD1 TRBJ2-5 .
CASRVDRASEKLFF TGTGCCAGCAGAGTCGACAGGGCGTCTGAAAAACTGTTTTTT TRBV2 TRBD1 TRBJ1-4 .